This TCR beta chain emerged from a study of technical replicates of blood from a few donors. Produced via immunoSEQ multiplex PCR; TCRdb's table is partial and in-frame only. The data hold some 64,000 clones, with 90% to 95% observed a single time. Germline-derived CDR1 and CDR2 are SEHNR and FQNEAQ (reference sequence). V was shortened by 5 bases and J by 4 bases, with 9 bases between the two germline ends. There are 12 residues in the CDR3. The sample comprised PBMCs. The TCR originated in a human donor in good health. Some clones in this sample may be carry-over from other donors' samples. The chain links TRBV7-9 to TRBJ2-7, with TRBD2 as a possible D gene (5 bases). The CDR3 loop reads CASSTGEYEQYF. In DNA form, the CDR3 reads TGTGCCAGCAGCACCGGGGAATACGAGCAGTACTTC.